This TCR beta chain is from a study of OX40 agonist ivuxolimab in advanced cancers. Study information: Patients received ivuxolimab, an intravenous treatment, every 2 weeks at 0.01 to 10 mg/kg.

Germline V CDR1 and CDR2: SGHDN, FVKESK. Between the trimmed V and J ends, which lost 1 base and 4 bases, there was a span of 7 bases. The CDR3 spans 13 residues. Study results and limitations: CD8+ T cells averaged more expanded clones than CD4+. There was clonal expansion of CD4+ and CD8+ blood T cells by week 6 at 0.1 to 3.0 mg/kg.

Clones were read by immunoSEQ multiplex PCR, and TCRdb kept only the in-frame ones, dropping some. The data contain about 77,000 clones, 83% of them seen just once; the ten biggest clones take up roughly 0.77%. Worth noting for this clone: Its matching antigen is unknown.

The V and J genes are TRBV14 and TRBJ2-5; D uncertain. This material consisted of CD4+ or CD8+ T cells sorted from blood, taken in a trial of the OX40 agonist ivuxolimab. The source is an adult with an advanced solid tumor such as melanoma, head and neck, liver or kidney cancer. The CDR3 nucleotides are TGTGCCAGCAGCCAAGGTCTCGGAGAGACCCAGTACTTC. It is translated as CASSQGLGETQYF.